This T cell receptor (beta chain) is drawn from a study of molecular identifiers for immune sequencing clone quantification. CDR1 and CDR2 from the germline V gene are MNHEY and SMNVEV (reference sequence). The ends lost 4 bases at V and 6 bases at J; junction bases unmatched: 8. This CDR3 has 15 amino acids. TCRdb analysed the PCR reads with MiXCR anew, one entry per CDR3 protein. Here the sample spans under 600,000 distinct CDR3 sequences, around 23% being singletons. The specimen was naive CD8+ T cells from blood, with Jurkat cell RNA spiked in. Stated subset: FACS-sorted CD8+CD4-CCR7+CD45RA+ naive T cells. The clonotype comes from a human donor in good health. Some libraries in this study had Jurkat cell RNA spiked in. The chain links TRBV27 to TRBJ1-5, with 8 positions matching TRBD1. For the CDR3, the DNA is TGTGCCAGCAGTTCCGGACAGGGAGGGACTCAGCCCCAGCATTTT. Translated, it gives CASSSGQGGTQPQHF.